The present T cell receptor beta chain was sequenced within a study of blood T cells in healthy people across ages. Together with a sample-barcoded 5' primer, a J-beta primer mix was included in a second PCR lasting roughly 7 to 11 cycles. Researchers report that a template-switch adaptor with 12 random nucleotides tagged each cDNA molecule. TCRdb processed the 5' RACE reads anew with MiXCR; each CDR3 protein has one entry. The sample consists of around 600,000 distinct CDR3 sequences, less than 60% of them appearing once. In regard to this clonotype: No antigen is known for it.

PBMCs were isolated at a quantity of at least 6 million per sample. Every sample gave at least 5 micrograms of total RNA when it was extracted. Findings of the study overall: A conclusive naive versus antigen-experienced comparison was prevented by the unsorted PBMCs.

Germline V lookup: CDR1 SGHRS, CDR2 YFSETQ. The CDR3 is 15 amino acids. Trimming stripped 2 bases from V and 0 bases from J, with 11 bases between. The sequenced sample consisted of blood. The sequence came from a man older than 75 in good health. V gene TRBV5-1 combines with J gene TRBJ1-2, with D uncertain. Here the CDR3 DNA reads TGCGCCAGCAGCTTAAGGACGGATACTAACTATGGCTACACCTTC. Amino acids: CASSLRTDTNYGYTF. The full variable domain, in which reference TRBV5-1 and TRBJ1-2 provide the parts outside the CDR3, is KAGVTQTPRYLIKTRGQQVTLSCSPISGHRSVSWYQQTPGQGLQFLFEYFSETQRNKGNFPGRFSGRQFSNSRSEMNVSTLELGDSALYLCASSLRTDTNYGYTFGSGTRLTVV.